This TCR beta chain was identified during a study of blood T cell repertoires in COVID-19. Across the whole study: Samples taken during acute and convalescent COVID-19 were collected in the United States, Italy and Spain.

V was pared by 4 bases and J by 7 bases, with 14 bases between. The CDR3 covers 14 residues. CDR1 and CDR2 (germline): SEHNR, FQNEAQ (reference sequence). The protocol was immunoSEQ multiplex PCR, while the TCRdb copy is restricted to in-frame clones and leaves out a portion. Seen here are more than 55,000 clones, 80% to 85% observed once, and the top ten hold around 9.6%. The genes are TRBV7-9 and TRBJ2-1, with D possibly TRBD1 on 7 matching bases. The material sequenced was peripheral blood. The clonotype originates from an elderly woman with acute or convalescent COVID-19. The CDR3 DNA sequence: TGTGCCAGCAGCTCAGGGGGGCAGAATAATGAGCAGTTCTTC. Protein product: CASSSGGQNNEQFF.